This T cell receptor (beta chain) appears in the sequencing data of a study of T cell responses to AZD1222 COVID-19 vaccine. Study details: Pooled together were second doses at about 4 or about 12 weeks.

The study's findings and limits: Reportedly, nearly half of unique spike TCRs recognized epitopes outside B.1.351/B.1.1.7 mutations. The donor cohort was predominantly white British with a female majority, and clonal diversity may have been underestimated. An increase in Spike-specific TCR breadth and depth was observed after two AZD1222 doses.

CDR3 length equals 18 residues. Germline CDR1 reads LGHNA; CDR2 reads YSLEER. After removal of 2 bases from V and 7 bases from J, the junction contained 12 bases not matched to a gene. The table came from immunoSEQ multiplex PCR; TCRdb's copy has only in-frame clones and leaves some out. The data show 65,000 to 75,000 clones, around four fifths seen once. On this clone: What it binds is unknown.

The receptor was derived from an adult in good health. The sample consisted of peripheral blood, taken on day 0 of AZD1222 vaccination. This chain uses TRBV4-3 with TRBJ1-6, with 9 bases fitting TRBD1. The CDR3, as DNA: TGCGCCAGCAGCCAACGAACATTCGGACAGGGGTCGAATTCACCCCTCCACTTT. It specifies CASSQRTFGQGSNSPLHF.